This T cell receptor beta chain was identified in a study of patients and donors after allogeneic stem cell transplantation. TCRdb re-derived calls from the RT-PCR reads in MiXCR, one entry per CDR3 protein. The sample lists about 960,000 distinct CDR3 sequences; under 20% were seen once. The sample consisted of blood, either unsorted or a sorted T cell fraction (not recorded which). The receptor was derived from a human donor who was either an allogeneic HSCT recipient or a stem cell or donor lymphocyte infusion donor (not recorded which). It is not recorded whose cells these are; they may come from a transplant donor.

The CDR3 loop is CASSVGRGQTGELFF. As DNA, the CDR3 is TGTGCCAGCAGCGTCGGAAGGGGGCAGACCGGGGAGCTGTTTTTT. The chain recombines TRBV7-9 with TRBJ2-2, with 7 bases identical to TRBD1. V gave up 5 bases and J gave up 5 bases; unmatched junction bases: 8. CDR1 and CDR2 from the germline V gene are SEHNR and FQNEAQ (reference sequence). This CDR3 has 15 amino acids.